The next 3 T cell receptor beta chains were all read from a single sample in a study of T cells in Graves' hyperthyroidism and ophthalmopathy. RNA transcripts served as the template for amplifying TCR beta CDR3 regions. The HTBI primer set was used in a first-round RT-PCR of the TCR CDR3. TCRdb independently ran MiXCR on the multiplex PCR reads; one entry per CDR3 protein. The data contain approximately 610,000 distinct CDR3 sequences, around 15% of them seen just once; the ten biggest clones take up approximately 4.3%. Sequenced material: blood. These TCRs come from a woman in her thirties or forties with Graves' ophthalmopathy.

There are many counts of this clonotype. The V gene is TRBV20-1, the J gene TRBJ1-5, with 9 bases fitting TRBD1. This CDR3 has 14 amino acids. CDR1 is DFQATT and CDR2 is SNEGSKA in the germline V gene (reference sequence). The trim removed 5 bases at V and 7 bases at J, leaving 9 bases unmatched. The CDR3 DNA sequence: TGCAGTGCTTTCGGACAGGGGTCGGGACAGCCCCAGCATTTT. Encoded protein: CSAFGQGSGQPQHF.

This clonotype was seen many times. CDR3 protein: CSVRTGGYGYTF. The CDR3 region has the DNA TGCAGCGTCCGGACAGGGGGTTATGGCTACACCTTC. The chain has TRBV29-1 and TRBJ1-2, with 10 bases that match TRBD1. V lost 6 bases and J lost 5; bases outside the gene matches: 3. Per the germline V gene, CDR1 is SQVTM and CDR2 is ANQGSEA. The CDR3 sequence is 12 residues long.

This clonotype occurred many times. The chain has TRBV12-3 or TRBV12-4 and TRBJ2-5, with D possibly matching TRBD2 (5 bases). The CDR3 contains 15 residues. Trimming shortened V by 1 base and J by 5 bases, and 14 bases separated the two germline ends. DNA for the CDR3: TGTGCCAGCAGTTTAGTGTTAGCGTTGTTTGAGACCCAGTACTTC. Its protein is CASSLVLALFETQYF.